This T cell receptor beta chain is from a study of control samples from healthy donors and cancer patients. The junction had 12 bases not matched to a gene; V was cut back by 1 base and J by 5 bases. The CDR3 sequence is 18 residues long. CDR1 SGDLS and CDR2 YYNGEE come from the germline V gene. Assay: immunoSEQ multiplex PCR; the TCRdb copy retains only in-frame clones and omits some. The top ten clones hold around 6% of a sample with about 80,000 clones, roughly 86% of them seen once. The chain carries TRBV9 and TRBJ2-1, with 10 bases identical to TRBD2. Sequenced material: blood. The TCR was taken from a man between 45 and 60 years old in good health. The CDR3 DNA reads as TGTGCCAGCAGCGTAAGGGGCCTCCCAGCGGGGGGGAACAATGAGCAGTTCTTC. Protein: CASSVRGLPAGGNNEQFF.